The 17 T cell receptor beta chains below were found in one sample sequenced in a study of blood T cells in healthy people across ages. A second PCR of roughly 7 to 11 cycles used a sample-barcoded 5' primer and a J-beta primer mix. From the 5' RACE reads, TCRdb called clonotypes with MiXCR, one entry per CDR3 protein. This sample has approximately 960,000 distinct CDR3 sequences, with almost 30% found just once. These same data were also listed under a study on T cells of mothers and their children.

The sequencing input was blood. These receptors were obtained from a woman between 35 and 50 years old in good health.

The chain uses TRBV7-4 and TRBJ1-5; the match to TRBD1 covers 9 bases. The germline gives CDR1 SGHVT, CDR2 SQSDAQ. V gave up 1 base and J gave up 1 base; unmatched junction bases: 17. The CDR3 is 21 residues long. The CDR3 here is CASSLDPGPQGARGSNQPQHF. For the CDR3, the DNA is TGTGCCAGCAGCTTAGACCCCGGCCCACAGGGGGCAAGGGGAAGCAATCAGCCCCAGCATTTT.

This clonotype has a count of ten or more. This chain uses TRBV7-2 with TRBJ2-5, with D possibly TRBD2 on 5 matching bases. The CDR3 is 12 amino acids. The germline CDR1 and CDR2 sequences are SGHTA and FQGNSA. V gave up 3 bases and J gave up 5 bases, with 7 bases separating them. CDR3 DNA sequence: TGTGCCAGCAGCTTTCCGGGGGAGACCCAGTACTTC. It specifies CASSFPGETQYF. Using reference TRBV7-2 and TRBJ2-5 for the parts outside the CDR3, the full variable domain is GAGVSQSPSNKVTEKGKDVELRCDPISGHTALYWYRQSLGQGLEFLIYFQGNSAPDKSGLPSDRFSAERTGGSVSTLTIQRTQQEDSAVYLCASSFPGETQYFGPGTRLLVL.

This clonotype was seen only once. The rearrangement uses TRBV18 and TRBJ1-1; 8 positions agree with TRBD1. The V and J ends lost 6 bases and 1 base, in that order; junction bases with no gene match: 7. CDR1 is KGHSH and CDR2 is LQKENI in the germline V gene. This CDR3 has 15 residues. The CDR3 is CASSPTGGTNTEAFF. The CDR3 bases are TGTGCCAGCTCGCCTACAGGGGGAACGAACACTGAAGCTTTCTTT.

This clonotype was counted a few times. The rearrangement uses TRBV12-5 and TRBJ2-5, with 11 positions matching TRBD2. Germline lookup yields CDR1 LGHNT and CDR2 FRNRAP. The V segment lost 1 base and the J segment 4 bases; nucleotides outside the gene matches: 2. The CDR3 runs 15 residues. The CDR3 DNA reads as TGTGCTAGTGGTTTGGAACTAGCGGGAGTAGAGACCCAGTACTTC. It yields the protein CASGLELAGVETQYF.

This clonotype occurred many times. The V call is TRBV27, the J call TRBJ2-7; D is unclear. V dropped 5 bases and J dropped 3 bases, with 11 bases sitting between them. The CDR3 consists of 13 residues. Germline V CDR1 and CDR2: MNHEY, SMNVEV (reference sequence). CDR3 amino acids: CASSLSNVYEQYF. CDR3 nucleotide sequence: TGTGCCAGCAGTCTCAGCAATGTCTACGAGCAGTACTTC.

The chain employs TRBV7-3 and TRBJ2-1; D tentatively reads TRBD1 or TRBD2 (5 bases each). The CDR3 length is 13 residues. CDR1 SGHTA and CDR2 FQGTGA come from the germline V gene. The V end was cut by 5 bases, the J end by 8 bases, with 13 bases between. The CDR3 spells CASSPGMGHEQFF. CDR3 in DNA: TGTGCCAGCAGCCCCGGGATGGGGCATGAGCAGTTCTTC.

The chain's CDR3 is CATSDVTVPRQHF. The CDR3 nucleotides read TGTGCCACCAGTGATGTTACCGTTCCGCGCCAGCATTTT. The chain couples TRBV24-1 to TRBJ1-5; D call uncertain. Between the trimmed V and J ends, which lost 3 bases and 12 bases, there was a span of 14 bases. The germline V gene encodes CDR1 KGHDR and CDR2 SFDVKD. This CDR3 spans 13 amino acids.

The chain employs TRBV12-3 or TRBV12-4 and TRBJ2-4; D call uncertain. The CDR3 runs to 12 residues. The V end lost 9 bases, the J end lost 13 bases, and 19 bases lay between the germline ends. This chain's CDR3 is CASRSPLNEQYF. The CDR3 coding sequence is TGTGCCAGTCGAAGCCCTCTCAATGAGCAGTACTTC.

V gene TRBV28 combines with J gene TRBJ2-5; TRBD1 agrees at 10 bases. CDR1 and CDR2 (germline): MDHEN, SYDVKM. The CDR3 spans 18 residues. The junction had 16 bases not matched to a gene; V was cut back by 7 bases and J by 2 bases. The CDR3 DNA sequence: TGTGCCAGCAAGACGGGAGGGTGGACAGGGGGTCTTCAAGAGACCCAGTACTTC. This translates into CASKTGGWTGGLQETQYF.

This clonotype has ten or more counts. The genes are TRBV6-1 and TRBJ1-1; a possible D gene is TRBD1 (6 bases). CDR1 and CDR2 from the germline V gene are MNHNS and SASEGT. The CDR3 is made up of 15 amino acids. The V and J ends lost 6 bases and 0 bases respectively, with 14 bases between them. CDR3 in DNA: TGTGCCAGCAGCCCTGGAGGGGGGGTGAACACTGAAGCTTTCTTT. Protein: CASSPGGGVNTEAFF.

There are many counts of this clonotype. CDR3 sequence (DNA): TGTGCCAGCAGCTTAACTAGCGGGGTTGGAGATACGCAGTATTTT. Protein: CASSLTSGVGDTQYF. The J gene is TRBJ2-3, the V gene TRBV11-1; 10 positions match TRBD2. The CDR3 spans 15 residues. Unmatched junction bases numbered 4, after V lost 2 bases and J lost 5 bases. Germline CDR1 reads SGHAT; CDR2 reads FQDESV (reference sequence).

This clonotype was counted a few times. The genes are TRBV19 and TRBJ1-6, with TRBD1 matching over 9 bases. This CDR3 spans 14 amino acids. The germline V gene has CDR1 LNHDA and CDR2 SQIVND (reference sequence). Trimming cost V 5 bases and J 8 bases; bases outside gene matches: 4. The CDR3 DNA sequence: TGTGCCAGTAGTGGAAGACAGGGGGATTCACCCCTCCACTTT. Its translation: CASSGRQGDSPLHF.

The CDR3 DNA reads TGTGCCAGCAGCCCCCCGGGGACACCCTACAATGAGCAGTTCTTC. The encoded protein is CASSPPGTPYNEQFF. This rearrangement joins TRBV14 to TRBJ2-1, with D maybe TRBD1 (6 bases). This CDR3 comprises 15 residues. The germline V gene encodes CDR1 SGHDN and CDR2 FVKESK. The V end lost 4 bases, the J end lost 2 bases, and 12 bases lay between the germline ends. Full variable domain (missing parts from reference TRBV14 and TRBJ2-1): EAGVTQFPSHSVIEKGQTVTLRCDPISGHDNLYWYRRVMGKEIKFLLHFVKESKQDESGMPNNRFLAERTGGTYSTLKVQPAELEDSGVYFCASSPPGTPYNEQFFGPGTRLTVL.

This clonotype was seen only a few times. This chain connects TRBV7-2 to TRBJ2-5; D may match TRBD1 or TRBD2 (5 bases each). V shed 1 base and J shed 3 bases, with 12 bases lying between them. CDR3 length: 15 residues. Germline values: CDR1 SGHTA, CDR2 FQGNSA. The CDR3 nucleotides are TGTGCCAGCAGCTTAGTCGGGGCAGGAAAAGAGACCCAGTACTTC. Protein: CASSLVGAGKETQYF.

The V call is TRBV9, the J call TRBJ2-5; maybe TRBD2 (5 bases). V was clipped by 0 bases and J by 2 bases, with 11 bases between them. Germline V gives CDR1 SGDLS, CDR2 YYNGEE. This CDR3 has 15 amino acids. CDR3 DNA sequence: TGTGCCAGCAGCGTAGGAGGGCTGGAGCAAGAGACCCAGTACTTC. Residues: CASSVGGLEQETQYF.

With regard to this clonotype: One end of the junction does not line up with germline, which may come from a read error. This sequence joins TRBV9 and TRBJ1-2; maybe TRBD1 (6 bases). The germline gives CDR1 SGDLS, CDR2 YYNGEE. The CDR3 runs to 15 residues. The CDR3 DNA reads TGTGCCAGCAGCGTCGAAGGGGGTAGTCGCTATGACTACACCTTC. This encodes CASSVEGGSRYDYTF. Based on the CDR3 plus reference TRBV9 and TRBJ1-2, the full variable domain is DSGVTQTPKHLITATGQRVTLRCSPRSGDLSVYWYQQSLDQGLQFLIQYYNGEERAKGNILERFSAQQFPDLHSELNLSSLELGDSALYFCASSVEGGSRYDYTFGSGTRLTVV.

This clonotype was picked up many times. V usage is TRBV4-3 and J usage is TRBJ2-7; 8 positions match TRBD1. CDR1 is LGHNA, CDR2 YSLEER, per germline. V lost 1 base, J lost 6 bases, and 8 bases stayed unmatched. CDR3 size: 15 residues. The CDR3 here is CASSQAGTGDFEQYF. In DNA, the CDR3 is TGCGCCAGCAGCCAAGCCGGGACAGGAGACTTCGAGCAGTACTTC.